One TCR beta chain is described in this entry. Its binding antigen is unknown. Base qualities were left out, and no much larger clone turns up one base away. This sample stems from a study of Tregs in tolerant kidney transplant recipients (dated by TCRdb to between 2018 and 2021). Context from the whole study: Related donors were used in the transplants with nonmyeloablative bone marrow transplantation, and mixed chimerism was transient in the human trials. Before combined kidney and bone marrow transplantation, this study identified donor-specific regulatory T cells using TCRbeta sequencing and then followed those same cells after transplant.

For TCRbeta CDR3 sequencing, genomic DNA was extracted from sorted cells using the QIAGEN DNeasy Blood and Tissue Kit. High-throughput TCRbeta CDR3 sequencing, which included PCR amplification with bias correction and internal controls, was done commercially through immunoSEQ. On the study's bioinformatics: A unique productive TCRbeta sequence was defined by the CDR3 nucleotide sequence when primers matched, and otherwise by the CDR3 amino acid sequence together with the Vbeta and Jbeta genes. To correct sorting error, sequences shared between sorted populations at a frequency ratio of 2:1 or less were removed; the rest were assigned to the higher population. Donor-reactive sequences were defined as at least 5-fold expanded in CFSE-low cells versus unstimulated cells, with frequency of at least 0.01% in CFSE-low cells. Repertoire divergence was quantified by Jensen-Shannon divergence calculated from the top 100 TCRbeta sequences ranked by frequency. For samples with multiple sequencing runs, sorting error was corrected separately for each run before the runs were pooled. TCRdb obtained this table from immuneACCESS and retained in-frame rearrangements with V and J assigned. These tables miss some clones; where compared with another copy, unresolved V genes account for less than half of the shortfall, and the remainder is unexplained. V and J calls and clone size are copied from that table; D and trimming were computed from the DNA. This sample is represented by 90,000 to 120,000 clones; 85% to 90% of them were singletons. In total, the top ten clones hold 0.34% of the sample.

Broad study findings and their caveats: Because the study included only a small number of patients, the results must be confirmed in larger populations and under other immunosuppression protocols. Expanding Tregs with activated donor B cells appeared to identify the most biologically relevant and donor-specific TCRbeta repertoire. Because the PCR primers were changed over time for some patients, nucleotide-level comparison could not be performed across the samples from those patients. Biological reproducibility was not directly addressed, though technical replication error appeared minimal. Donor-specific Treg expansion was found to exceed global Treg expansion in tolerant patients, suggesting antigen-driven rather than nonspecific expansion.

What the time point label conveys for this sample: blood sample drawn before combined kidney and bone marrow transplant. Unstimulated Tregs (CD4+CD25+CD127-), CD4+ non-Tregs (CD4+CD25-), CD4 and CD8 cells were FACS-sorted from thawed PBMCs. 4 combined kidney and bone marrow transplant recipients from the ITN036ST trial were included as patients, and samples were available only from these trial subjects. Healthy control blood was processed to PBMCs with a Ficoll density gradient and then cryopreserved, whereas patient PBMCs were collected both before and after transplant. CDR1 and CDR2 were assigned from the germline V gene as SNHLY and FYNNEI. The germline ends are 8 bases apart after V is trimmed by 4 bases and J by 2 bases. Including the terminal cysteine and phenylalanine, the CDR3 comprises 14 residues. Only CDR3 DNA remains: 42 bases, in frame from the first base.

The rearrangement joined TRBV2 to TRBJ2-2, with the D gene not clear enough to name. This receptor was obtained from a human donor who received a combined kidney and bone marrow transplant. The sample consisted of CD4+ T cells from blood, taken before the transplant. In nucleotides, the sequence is TGTGCCAGCAGTGGCGGATATAACACCGGGGAGCTGTTTTTT. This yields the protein CASSGGYNTGELFF.